This TCR beta chain was sequenced during a study of blood T cell repertoires in COVID-19 (dated by TCRdb to the early 2020s). With respect to the entire study: Samples from collaborators originated in the United States, Italy and Spain and spanned both the acute and convalescent phases of COVID-19. The prospective study material was composed of cDNA or gDNA derived from T cells, B-cell-depleted T cells, or PBMCs. Subjects who had been exposed to COVID-19, were actively infected with it, or had recovered from it provided the deeply sampled blood TCRbeta repertoires that made up the dataset. The repertoires were made available in a free public database intended to serve as a resource for research on the immune response to SARS-CoV-2. The samples were drawn from the first 160 participants of the ongoing ImmuneRACE study and from some 1,300 subjects provided by 6 global collaborators. The sample metadata nearly always contained a de-identified subject ID, COVID-19 status, age in years and sex. HLA class I and class II types, where available, came from metadata supplied by the sample provider rather than from assay-based typing.

TCRbeta CDR3 regions were amplified from genomic DNA using the immunoSEQ Assay, a bias-controlled multiplex PCR. As for the authors' bioinformatics: Within the assay, amplification of reference gene primers was used to estimate how many nucleated cells each sample contained. To quantify the absolute abundance of each unique TCRbeta CDR3 rearrangement, sequence reads were collapsed and filtered. Productive Simpson clonality was computed per sample as the square root of Simpson's diversity index over productive rearrangements. As stored in TCRdb, this immuneACCESS dataset retains in-frame rearrangements with V and J assigned. A fraction of the clones does not appear; measured against another copy, unresolved V genes explain less than half of the discrepancy, and the remainder lacks a known reason. V, J and clone size are those of that table, while D and trimming were read from the DNA. In all, the sample holds hundreds of thousands of clones, and around 89% of those were seen once. Of the sample, around 3% is held by the ten largest clones.

In Seattle, one collaborating source enrolled patients while the infection was active and tracked those patients longitudinally over the course of disease. Whole blood was collected in K2EDTA tubes by collaborating institutions according to the institutions' own protocols. For TCRbeta analysis, collaborator samples were shipped as frozen whole blood, as isolated PBMCs, or as DNA extracted from either sample type. The germline V gene sets CDR1 to SGHDN and CDR2 to FVKESK. V is clipped by 5 bases and J by 5 bases, and the sequence between their germline boundaries is 12 bases long. Counted from cysteine to phenylalanine, this CDR3 has 14 amino acids. Only the CDR3 DNA stays, 42 bases, in frame from base 1. This clone appeared a single time. Its antigen is still unknown. It has no much larger one-base neighbor in the sample; base qualities were not kept. Results the study describes overall, beyond this receptor: How much clinical and demographic metadata was included differed by source and by participant, and the metadata was provided uncurated.

Specimen: peripheral blood. The TCR originated in a woman in her twenties or thirties with COVID-19, enrolled during active disease. Here the chain combines TRBV14 and TRBJ1-4; no D gene call is confident. The DNA sequence follows: TGTGCCAGCAGCTCCCTCGGGGAGAATGAAAAACTGTTTTTT. This translates into CASSSLGENEKLFF.